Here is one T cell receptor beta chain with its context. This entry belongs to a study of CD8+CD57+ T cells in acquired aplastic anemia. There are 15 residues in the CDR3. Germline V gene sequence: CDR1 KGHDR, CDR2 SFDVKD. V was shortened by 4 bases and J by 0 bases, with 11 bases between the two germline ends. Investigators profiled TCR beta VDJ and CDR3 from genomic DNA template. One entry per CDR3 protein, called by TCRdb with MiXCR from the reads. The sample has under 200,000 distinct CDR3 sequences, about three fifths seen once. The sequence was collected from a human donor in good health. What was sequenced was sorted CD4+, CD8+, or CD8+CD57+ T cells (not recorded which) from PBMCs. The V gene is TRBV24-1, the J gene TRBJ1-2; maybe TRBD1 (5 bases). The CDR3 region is CATSDPQTANYGYTF. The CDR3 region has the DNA TGTGCCACCAGTGACCCCCAGACAGCTAACTATGGCTACACCTTC.